The rows below give T cell receptor beta chains drawn from one sample of a study of blood T cell repertoires in COVID-19. Sequencing used immunoSEQ multiplex PCR; TCRdb keeps in-frame clones, though not all of them. The sample records about 190,000 clones, approximately 79% being singletons. Sequences were obtained from peripheral blood. The receptors originated from a woman in her fifties or sixties with acute or convalescent COVID-19. Both conserved end residues are part of each CDR3. The D gene is left open where the match is weak. The size of a clone is reported for some rows only, either as once, few or many, or as a class for expanded clones.

D	size	V	J	DNA	CDR3
TRBD1	-	TRBV13	TRBJ1-2	TGTGCCAGCAGCTGGACAGGGGACTATGGCTACACCTTC	CASSWTGDYGYTF
TRBD1	once	TRBV29-1	TRBJ2-4	TGCAGCGCAGCTACCACCGGGACAGGGGGCGGCAAAAACATTCAGTACTTC	CSAATTGTGGGKNIQYF
TRBD2	-	TRBV4-1	TRBJ2-4	TGCGCCAGCAGCCAAGTAATGGGCGGCTCCGGGGGGGCGGACATTCAGTACTTC	CASSQVMGGSGGADIQYF
-	-	TRBV30	TRBJ1-3	TGTGCCTGGAGTGTACAGGGCTCTGGAAACACCATATATTTT	CAWSVQGSGNTIYF
TRBD1	few	TRBV18	TRBJ2-3	TGTGCCAGCTCACCCCACCTACAGGGGGATACGCAGTATTTT	CASSPHLQGDTQYF
TRBD2	-	TRBV27	TRBJ2-1	TGTGCCAGCAGTTTAACACTAGCGGTCAATGAGCAGTTCTTC	CASSLTLAVNEQFF
-	-	TRBV5-6	TRBJ2-7	TGTGCCAGCAGCTTCTGGGAGAGCTCCTACGAGCAGTACTTC	CASSFWESSYEQYF
-	-	TRBV5-1	TRBJ1-4	TGCGCCAGCAGCTTGGGGGACACGAAGAATGAAAAACTGTTTTTT	CASSLGDTKNEKLFF
-	-	TRBV28	TRBJ2-7	TGTGCCAGCAGTTTCTTGATGGGCCACTACGAGCAGTACTTC	CASSFLMGHYEQYF
-	-	TRBV3-1/TRBV3-2	TRBJ2-1	TGTGCCAGCAGCAAGGCAGGAGAGCAGTTCTTC	CASSKAGEQFF
TRBD1	-	TRBV6-5	TRBJ1-1	TGTGCCAGCCTGGACAGGGCTAACACTGAAGCTTTCTTT	CASLDRANTEAFF
-	-	TRBV3-1/TRBV3-2	TRBJ2-7	TGTGCCAGCAGCCAAGGGGGAGTCTACGAGCAGTACTTC	CASSQGGVYEQYF
TRBD1	-	TRBV28	TRBJ1-5	TGTGCCAGCAGTTCCGGAACAGGGGGCCATCAGCCCCAGCATTTT	CASSSGTGGHQPQHF
-	-	TRBV9	TRBJ1-2	TGTGCCAGCAGCGCCGACACGTCTAACTATGGCTACACCTTC	CASSADTSNYGYTF
TRBD1	-	TRBV24-1	TRBJ2-3	TGTGCCACCAGTGAACGGACAGGAAGCACAGATACGCAGTATTTT	CATSERTGSTDTQYF
-	few	TRBV18	TRBJ2-2	TGTGCCAGCTCACCTGGGACACCTCCGAACACCGGGGAGCTGTTTTTT	CASSPGTPPNTGELFF
TRBD2	-	TRBV9	TRBJ2-1	TGTGCCAGCAGCGCGACTAGCGGGGGGAACAATGAGCAGTTCTTC	CASSATSGGNNEQFF
TRBD1	-	TRBV6-5	TRBJ2-1	TGTGCCAGCAGTTACTCAGGACAGGGATACAATGAGCAGTTCTTC	CASSYSGQGYNEQFF
-	-	TRBV2	TRBJ1-5	TGTGCCAGCAGTGAATCGGTTCGACCGGGGCCCCAGCATTTT	CASSESVRPGPQHF
-	-	TRBV6-1	TRBJ1-1	TGTGCCAGCAGTGAAAGGGGTGCGAGGAGGAACACTGAAGCTTTCTTT	CASSERGARRNTEAFF